This is a list of T cell receptor beta chains from one sample in a study of cytomegalovirus exposure and HLA in healthy donors. Profiled with immunoSEQ multiplex PCR; TCRdb holds only in-frame clones, not every one. The sample lists some 130,000 clones, around 85% occurring once. Sample: PBMCs. The receptors derive from a woman aged 25 to 39 in good health and CMV-seropositive. Each CDR3 is given with its conserved first and last residue. The order of the fields is J gene, clone size, D gene, V gene, CDR3 protein, CDR3 DNA. The D gene is left open where the match is weak. For some rows the clone size is stated as once, few or many, or as a class when expanded; others skip it.

j_gene: TRBJ1-6
abundance: .
d_gene: TRBD1
v_gene: TRBV5-6
CDR3aa: CASSAVGQGKSPLHF
CDR3nt: TGTGCCAGCAGCGCCGTAGGACAGGGAAAATCACCCCTCCACTTT

j_gene: TRBJ2-7
abundance: .
d_gene: TRBD1
v_gene: TRBV18
CDR3aa: CASSPGGTGLNEQYF
CDR3nt: TGTGCCAGCTCACCAGGAGGGACAGGGTTAAACGAGCAGTACTTC

j_gene: TRBJ2-2
abundance: once
d_gene: .
v_gene: TRBV5-1
CDR3aa: CASSFGTPFTGELFF
CDR3nt: TGCGCCAGCAGCTTCGGGACACCTTTCACCGGGGAGCTGTTTTTT

j_gene: TRBJ1-1
abundance: .
d_gene: TRBD1
v_gene: TRBV14
CDR3aa: CASPRGDVTEAFF
CDR3nt: TGTGCCAGCCCCAGGGGGGATGTCACTGAAGCTTTCTTT

j_gene: TRBJ2-1
abundance: .
d_gene: .
v_gene: TRBV5-1
CDR3aa: CASSLSIRDEQFF
CDR3nt: TGCGCCAGCAGCTTGTCTATCCGGGATGAGCAGTTCTTC

j_gene: TRBJ1-1
abundance: .
d_gene: .
v_gene: TRBV5-1
CDR3aa: CASSFAGTMNTEAFF
CDR3nt: TGCGCCAGCAGCTTCGCAGGCACCATGAACACTGAAGCTTTCTTT

j_gene: TRBJ2-7
abundance: .
d_gene: .
v_gene: TRBV30
CDR3aa: CAWSALWGAYEQYF
CDR3nt: TGTGCCTGGAGTGCTTTGTGGGGGGCCTACGAGCAGTACTTC

j_gene: TRBJ2-7
abundance: once
d_gene: TRBD2
v_gene: TRBV6-5
CDR3aa: CASSYSRGASGYEQYF
CDR3nt: TGTGCCAGCAGTTACAGTCGTGGGGCTAGCGGCTACGAGCAGTACTTC

j_gene: TRBJ2-2
abundance: .
d_gene: .
v_gene: TRBV28
CDR3aa: CASSLSVTGELFF
CDR3nt: TGTGCCAGCAGTTTATCGGTCACCGGGGAGCTGTTTTTT

j_gene: TRBJ1-1
abundance: .
d_gene: .
v_gene: TRBV5-1
CDR3aa: CASSLDLNTEAFF
CDR3nt: TGCGCCAGCAGCTTGGACTTGAACACTGAAGCTTTCTTT

j_gene: TRBJ1-1
abundance: .
d_gene: .
v_gene: TRBV18
CDR3aa: CASSPAGRANTEAFF
CDR3nt: TGTGCCAGCTCACCCGCTGGCAGGGCGAACACTGAAGCTTTCTTT

j_gene: TRBJ1-1
abundance: few
d_gene: .
v_gene: TRBV5-5
CDR3aa: CASSLTGSPGNTEAFF
CDR3nt: TGTGCCAGCAGCTTGACGGGATCTCCTGGGAACACTGAAGCTTTCTTT

j_gene: TRBJ2-1
abundance: .
d_gene: .
v_gene: TRBV7-3
CDR3aa: CASSLDSGSMYNEQFF
CDR3nt: TGTGCCAGCAGCTTAGATTCAGGATCGATGTACAATGAGCAGTTCTTC

j_gene: TRBJ1-1
abundance: once
d_gene: TRBD1
v_gene: TRBV18
CDR3aa: CASSSGTANTEAFF
CDR3nt: TGTGCCAGCTCCTCCGGGACAGCGAACACTGAAGCTTTCTTT

j_gene: TRBJ1-4
abundance: .
d_gene: TRBD1
v_gene: TRBV6-1
CDR3aa: CASSEGTGFEKLFF
CDR3nt: TGTGCCAGCAGTGAAGGGACAGGGTTTGAAAAACTGTTTTTT

j_gene: TRBJ2-5
abundance: .
d_gene: .
v_gene: TRBV29-1
CDR3aa: CSVPGDFQETQYF
CDR3nt: TGCAGCGTCCCCGGGGACTTTCAAGAGACCCAGTACTTC

j_gene: TRBJ2-4
abundance: .
d_gene: .
v_gene: TRBV7-9
CDR3aa: CASSLPSLGKNIQYF
CDR3nt: TGTGCCAGCAGCCTCCCGTCCCTAGGCAAAAACATTCAGTACTTC

j_gene: TRBJ1-5
abundance: .
d_gene: TRBD1
v_gene: TRBV28
CDR3aa: CASAGGGLQPQHF
CDR3nt: TGTGCCAGCGCTGGAGGGGGCCTTCAGCCCCAGCATTTT

j_gene: TRBJ1-5
abundance: .
d_gene: .
v_gene: TRBV7-9
CDR3aa: CSSYDRTSNQPQHF
CDR3nt: TGTTCCAGCTACGACAGGACGAGCAATCAGCCCCAGCATTTT

j_gene: TRBJ1-2
abundance: .
d_gene: .
v_gene: TRBV6-5
CDR3aa: CASAQGNGYTF
CDR3nt: TGTGCCAGCGCTCAGGGGAATGGCTACACCTTC

j_gene: TRBJ2-1
abundance: .
d_gene: TRBD1
v_gene: TRBV5-6
CDR3aa: CASSGQGVDEQFF
CDR3nt: TGTGCCAGCAGCGGGCAGGGGGTTGATGAGCAGTTCTTC

j_gene: TRBJ1-6
abundance: .
d_gene: TRBD1
v_gene: TRBV28
CDR3aa: CASSTTGVNSPLHF
CDR3nt: TGTGCCAGCAGTACGACAGGGGTAAATTCACCCCTCCACTTT

j_gene: TRBJ1-5
abundance: .
d_gene: .
v_gene: TRBV10-1
CDR3aa: CASSDTGDQPQHF
CDR3nt: TGCGCCAGCAGTGATACGGGGGATCAGCCCCAGCATTTT

j_gene: TRBJ2-5
abundance: .
d_gene: .
v_gene: TRBV5-1
CDR3aa: CASSLGGQETQYF
CDR3nt: TGCGCCAGCAGCTTGGGAGGCCAAGAGACCCAGTACTTC

j_gene: TRBJ2-2
abundance: .
d_gene: TRBD2
v_gene: TRBV10-3
CDR3aa: CAIRRSSGRALTGELFF
CDR3nt: TGTGCCATCAGGCGGTCTAGCGGGAGGGCCCTCACCGGGGAGCTGTTTTTT

j_gene: TRBJ2-7
abundance: .
d_gene: TRBD1
v_gene: TRBV7-2
CDR3aa: CASSRDRVEQYF
CDR3nt: TGTGCCAGCAGCCGGGACAGGGTCGAGCAGTACTTC

j_gene: TRBJ2-5
abundance: .
d_gene: .
v_gene: TRBV7-7
CDR3aa: CASSPGAEETQYF
CDR3nt: TGTGCTAGCAGCCCTGGGGCCGAGGAGACCCAGTACTTC

j_gene: TRBJ2-7
abundance: .
d_gene: .
v_gene: TRBV6-5
CDR3aa: CASTAGQRNEQYF
CDR3nt: TGTGCCAGCACCGCAGGACAGCGGAACGAGCAGTACTTC

j_gene: TRBJ1-5
abundance: .
d_gene: TRBD1
v_gene: TRBV19
CDR3aa: CASSSGQGSNQPQHF
CDR3nt: TGTGCCAGTAGTTCGGGACAGGGTAGCAATCAGCCCCAGCATTTT

j_gene: TRBJ1-4
abundance: .
d_gene: .
v_gene: TRBV28
CDR3aa: CASTPGGTYEKLFF
CDR3nt: TGTGCCAGCACCCCGGGGGGCACCTATGAAAAACTGTTTTTT

j_gene: TRBJ2-1
abundance: .
d_gene: .
v_gene: TRBV29-1
CDR3aa: CSSRQVLLNEQFF
CDR3nt: TGCAGCTCTCGCCAGGTTCTACTCAATGAGCAGTTCTTC

j_gene: TRBJ1-5
abundance: .
d_gene: TRBD1
v_gene: TRBV5-6
CDR3aa: CASSSGQGLNQPQHF
CDR3nt: TGTGCCAGCAGCTCCGGACAGGGTCTCAATCAGCCCCAGCATTTT

j_gene: TRBJ2-7
abundance: .
d_gene: .
v_gene: TRBV6-1
CDR3aa: CASSLGAGVSYEQYF
CDR3nt: TGTGCCAGCAGCTTGGGGGCAGGGGTATCCTACGAGCAGTACTTC

j_gene: TRBJ1-6
abundance: .
d_gene: .
v_gene: TRBV28
CDR3aa: CATLDSYNSPLHF
CDR3nt: TGTGCCACCCTGGACAGCTATAATTCACCCCTCCACTTT

j_gene: TRBJ2-1
abundance: .
d_gene: TRBD2
v_gene: TRBV6-6
CDR3aa: CASSPRLAGGYEQFF
CDR3nt: TGTGCCAGCAGTCCCCGACTAGCGGGAGGGTATGAGCAGTTCTTC

j_gene: TRBJ1-5
abundance: .
d_gene: .
v_gene: TRBV9
CDR3aa: CASSETGNQPQHF
CDR3nt: TGTGCCAGCAGCGAAACAGGCAATCAGCCCCAGCATTTT

j_gene: TRBJ2-1
abundance: once
d_gene: TRBD1
v_gene: TRBV7-6
CDR3aa: CASSPQPGGEQFF
CDR3nt: TGTGCCAGCAGCCCCCAGCCAGGGGGAGAGCAGTTCTTC

j_gene: TRBJ1-1
abundance: .
d_gene: .
v_gene: TRBV6-5
CDR3aa: CASRRGTEAFF
CDR3nt: TGTGCCAGCAGGCGGGGGACTGAAGCTTTCTTT

j_gene: TRBJ1-2
abundance: once
d_gene: .
v_gene: TRBV27
CDR3aa: CASSLNGNAGYGYTF
CDR3nt: TGTGCCAGCAGTTTAAACGGTAACGCCGGCTATGGCTACACCTTC

j_gene: TRBJ2-3
abundance: .
d_gene: .
v_gene: TRBV29-1
CDR3aa: CSVEPNTDTQYF
CDR3nt: TGCAGCGTTGAGCCTAACACAGATACGCAGTATTTT

j_gene: TRBJ2-7
abundance: .
d_gene: .
v_gene: TRBV19
CDR3aa: CASGPGGGGNEQYF
CDR3nt: TGTGCCAGTGGTCCCGGGGGAGGTGGCAACGAGCAGTACTTC

j_gene: TRBJ1-2
abundance: few
d_gene: .
v_gene: TRBV28
CDR3aa: CASSLGLYGYTF
CDR3nt: TGTGCCAGCAGTTTAGGGCTCTATGGCTACACCTTC

j_gene: TRBJ2-7
abundance: .
d_gene: .
v_gene: TRBV6-5
CDR3aa: CASRKGAYEQYF
CDR3nt: TGTGCCAGCAGGAAAGGGGCTTACGAGCAGTACTTC

j_gene: TRBJ2-7
abundance: .
d_gene: TRBD1
v_gene: TRBV6-1
CDR3aa: CASRAQGANEQYF
CDR3nt: TGTGCCAGCAGAGCCCAGGGGGCAAACGAGCAGTACTTC

j_gene: TRBJ1-2
abundance: .
d_gene: TRBD1
v_gene: TRBV7-9
CDR3aa: CASSPGQEGGYTF
CDR3nt: TGTGCCAGCAGCCCGGGACAGGAAGGTGGCTACACCTTC

j_gene: TRBJ1-2
abundance: .
d_gene: .
v_gene: TRBV6-5
CDR3aa: CASSSFGGANYGYTF
CDR3nt: TGTGCCAGCAGTTCCTTTGGGGGCGCTAACTATGGCTACACCTTC

j_gene: TRBJ1-6
abundance: once
d_gene: .
v_gene: TRBV6-1
CDR3aa: CASSGRVAGDYNSPLHF
CDR3nt: TGTGCCAGCAGTGGGCGGGTGGCAGGGGACTATAATTCACCCCTCCACTTT

j_gene: TRBJ1-2
abundance: .
d_gene: .
v_gene: TRBV11-2
CDR3aa: CASSGFAYGYTF
CDR3nt: TGTGCCAGTTCAGGTTTCGCCTATGGCTACACCTTC

j_gene: TRBJ2-1
abundance: .
d_gene: .
v_gene: TRBV28
CDR3aa: CASIRAGSDNEQFF
CDR3nt: TGTGCCAGCATACGGGCAGGGTCGGACAATGAGCAGTTCTTC

j_gene: TRBJ1-1
abundance: .
d_gene: TRBD1
v_gene: TRBV5-1
CDR3aa: CASSLSGTGENTEAFF
CDR3nt: TGCGCCAGCAGCTTAAGTGGGACAGGGGAAAACACTGAAGCTTTCTTT

j_gene: TRBJ2-4
abundance: .
d_gene: TRBD2
v_gene: TRBV9
CDR3aa: CASSAETSWGNIQYF
CDR3nt: TGTGCCAGCAGCGCCGAGACTAGCTGGGGAAACATTCAGTACTTC

j_gene: TRBJ2-2
abundance: .
d_gene: .
v_gene: TRBV5-1
CDR3aa: CASSYSGELFF
CDR3nt: TGCGCCAGCAGCTACTCCGGGGAGCTGTTTTTT

j_gene: TRBJ1-2
abundance: .
d_gene: .
v_gene: TRBV11-3
CDR3aa: CASSSLWPNYGYTF
CDR3nt: TGTGCCAGCAGCTCCCTGTGGCCGAACTATGGCTACACCTTC

j_gene: TRBJ1-2
abundance: few
d_gene: .
v_gene: TRBV6-5
CDR3aa: CASRSPGGDGYTF
CDR3nt: TGTGCCAGCCGGTCGCCGGGGGGTGACGGCTACACCTTC

j_gene: TRBJ1-2
abundance: .
d_gene: .
v_gene: TRBV27
CDR3aa: CASSFTGTNYGYTF
CDR3nt: TGTGCCAGCAGTTTTACAGGGACCAACTATGGCTACACCTTC

j_gene: TRBJ2-7
abundance: .
d_gene: TRBD1
v_gene: TRBV2
CDR3aa: CASRATGTGYEQYF
CDR3nt: TGTGCCAGCAGAGCTACCGGGACAGGTTACGAGCAGTACTTC

j_gene: TRBJ2-6
abundance: .
d_gene: TRBD1
v_gene: TRBV4-1
CDR3aa: CASSQDRVAGANVLTF
CDR3nt: TGCGCCAGCAGCCAGGACAGGGTCGCTGGGGCCAACGTCCTGACTTTC

j_gene: TRBJ1-2
abundance: .
d_gene: .
v_gene: TRBV6-1
CDR3aa: CASSQDYGYTF
CDR3nt: TGTGCCAGCAGTCAGGACTATGGCTACACCTTC

j_gene: TRBJ2-7
abundance: .
d_gene: .
v_gene: TRBV28
CDR3aa: CASSLECGGDGRLCEQYF
CDR3nt: TGTGCCAGCAGTTTAGAATGCGGAGGGGATGGGCGTTTATGCGAGCAGTACTTC

j_gene: TRBJ2-1
abundance: .
d_gene: TRBD2
v_gene: TRBV4-1
CDR3aa: CASSPYLAGGGNEQFF
CDR3nt: TGCGCCAGCAGCCCCTACTTAGCGGGGGGAGGGAATGAGCAGTTCTTC